The next 20 T cell receptor beta chains were all read from a single sample in a study of shared clonotypes between healthy human individuals. Clones were read by immunoSEQ multiplex PCR, and TCRdb kept only the in-frame ones, dropping some. The repertoire consists of about 1 million clones, with about three quarters occurring once and the leading ten covering 1.2% to 1.5%. Specimen: memory CD4+ T cells sorted from blood. Subset indicated: CD45RA-negative fraction. These receptors were collected from a man aged 18 to 35 in good health.

This clone has only a few counts. The gene calls are TRBV12-5 and TRBJ1-5; perhaps TRBD1 as D (6 bases). CDR1 is LGHNT and CDR2 is FRNRAP in the germline V gene. Deletions cut 0 bases from V and 5 bases from J, with 8 bases between. The CDR3 extends over 14 amino acids. The CDR3 sequence is CASGLVRGYQPQHF. In nucleotides, the CDR3 is TGTGCTAGTGGTTTGGTAAGGGGGTATCAGCCCCAGCATTTT.

This chain links TRBV2 with TRBJ1-4, with TRBD1 as a possible D gene (5 bases). In germline, CDR1 is SNHLY, CDR2 FYNNEI. V was clipped by 6 bases and J by 7 bases, with 12 bases between them. This CDR3 spans 13 amino acids. The CDR3: CASRGQGGEKLFF. In nucleotides, the CDR3 is TGTGCCAGCAGGGGCCAGGGAGGTGAAAAACTGTTTTTT.

This chain uses TRBV7-9 with TRBJ2-5; 14 bases are a match to TRBD2. CDR3 length equals 15 residues. The germline CDR1 and CDR2 sequences are SEHNR and FQNEAQ (reference sequence). Losses at the gene ends were 5 bases for V and 7 bases for J; bases not matched to a gene: 6. DNA of the CDR3: TGTGCCAGCAGCCCTCGAGGACTAGCGGGGGGGACCCAGTACTTC. Protein: CASSPRGLAGGTQYF.

The rearrangement links TRBV27 to TRBJ2-7, with unresolved D. Trimming pared 3 bases from V and 6 bases from J, leaving 9 bases between. The germline V gene encodes CDR1 MNHEY and CDR2 SMNVEV (reference sequence). The CDR3 is made up of 12 amino acids. The CDR3 DNA reads as TGTGCCAGCAGTTTGGTGGGCGGCGAGCAGTACTTC. Translating gives CASSLVGGEQYF.

The CDR3 nucleotides read TGTGCCAGTAGTTTCCATCAGGGATTAACTGGCTACACCTTC. Translated: CASSFHQGLTGYTF. The chain couples TRBV19 to TRBJ1-2, with TRBD1 as a possible D gene (5 bases). The germline CDR1 and CDR2 sequences are LNHDA and SQIVND (reference sequence). The CDR3 has 14 residues. V lost 5 bases to trimming and J lost 7 bases, with 17 bases between them.

This clone was detected a few times. V gene TRBV2 combines with J gene TRBJ1-1, with D maybe TRBD1 (6 bases). V gave up 6 bases and J gave up 7 bases, with 15 bases separating them. The CDR3 covers 13 residues. Germline CDR1 and CDR2: SNHLY and FYNNEI. This chain's CDR3 is CASRFWGADEAFF. CDR3 DNA: TGTGCCAGCAGGTTTTGGGGGGCAGATGAAGCTTTCTTT.

The chain combines TRBV29-1 with TRBJ2-1; D might be TRBD2 (6 bases). The CDR3 consists of 11 residues. V dropped 7 bases and J dropped 2 bases, with 6 bases sitting between them. Germline-derived CDR1 and CDR2 are SQVTM and ANQGSEA. The CDR3 nucleotides are TGCAGCGGCGGGACCTACAATGAGCAGTTCTTC. Translation gives CSGGTYNEQFF.

Remarks on this clone: This sample also contains other DNA sequences that code for the same CDR3. The V and J genes are TRBV10-1 and TRBJ2-7; D not resolved. CDR1 is WNHNN, CDR2 SYGVQD, per germline (reference sequence). The CDR3 runs to 13 residues. The germline V and J ends were trimmed by 6 bases and 2 bases, with 11 bases remaining between them. CDR3 sequence (DNA): TGCGCCAGCAGCCCAGGACGGACCTACGAGCAGTACTTC. Amino acid sequence: CASSPGRTYEQYF.

The V gene is TRBV6-1, the J gene TRBJ2-5; D unresolved. Looked up from germline, CDR1 is MNHNS and CDR2 is SASEGT. This CDR3 has 12 residues. V was cut by 3 bases and J by 5 bases, with 7 bases left in between. The CDR3 loop is CASSDSRETQYF. The CDR3 DNA is TGTGCCAGCAGTGATAGCCGGGAGACCCAGTACTTC.

CDR3 DNA: TGTGCCAGCAGCTTCCGGGATCTCGGTTCAGATACGCAGTATTTT. Residues: CASSFRDLGSDTQYF. The chain joins TRBV7-2 to TRBJ2-3; perhaps TRBD2 as D (5 bases). The germline CDR1 and CDR2 sequences are SGHTA and FQGNSA. The CDR3 sequence is 15 residues long. Trimming left V 3 bases short and J 4 bases short, with 14 bases between.

The genes are TRBV6-5 and TRBJ2-7; 7 bases match TRBD2. V shed 6 bases, J shed 3 bases, and the junction held 11 bases outside the gene matches. This CDR3 region has 15 residues. The germline gives CDR1 MNHEY, CDR2 SVGAGI. CDR3 sequence reads: CASRPPLAGVYEQYF. CDR3 DNA sequence: TGTGCCAGCAGGCCCCCCCTGGCGGGGGTCTACGAGCAGTACTTC.

The gene calls are TRBV7-2 and TRBJ2-7, with D perhaps TRBD1 (6 bases). V lost 3 bases and J lost 2, with 11 bases in between. This CDR3 is 14 amino acids long. Germline V gene lookup returns CDR1 SGHTA and CDR2 FQGNSA. DNA of the CDR3: TGTGCCAGCAGCTTGGGGGCGTCCCCCTACGAGCAGTACTTC. This encodes CASSLGASPYEQYF.

As for this clone: The junction departs from germline at one end; a sequencing error may be responsible. This sequence joins TRBV7-2 and TRBJ2-1; D unclear. The germline CDR1 and CDR2 sequences are SGHTA and FQGNSA. The CDR3 length is 13 residues. The CDR3 is CASSLRSYDEQFF. The CDR3 DNA follows: TGTGCCAGCAGCTTACGCTCCTACGATGAGCAGTTCTTC.

This clone was observed a few times. The rearrangement joins TRBV29-1 to TRBJ1-1; D perhaps matches TRBD1 (5 bases). Germline CDR1 is SQVTM and CDR2 is ANQGSEA. The V end lost 7 bases, the J end lost 1 base, and 10 bases lay between the germline ends. The CDR3 consists of 12 residues. The DNA for the CDR3 is TGCAGCGCTGGGGGTAGGAACACTGAAGCTTTCTTT. It codes for CSAGGRNTEAFF.

This chain connects TRBV7-9 to TRBJ1-1; a weak D match, TRBD1 (5 bases). V lost 10 bases to trimming and J lost 0 bases, with 15 bases between them. The CDR3 is 14 residues long. CDR1 SEHNR and CDR2 FQNEAQ come from the germline V gene (reference sequence). The CDR3: CAIQQTEMNTEAFF. CDR3 nucleotide sequence: TGTGCCATCCAGCAGACAGAGATGAACACTGAAGCTTTCTTT.

The DNA for the CDR3 is TGTGCCACCTTCGACAGGGGGCCAGGAGGCTACACCTTC. Amino acid sequence: CATFDRGPGGYTF. The chain carries TRBV19 and TRBJ1-2, with 10 bases aligning to TRBD1. The CDR3 covers 13 residues. Germline assignment: CDR1 LNHDA and CDR2 SQIVND (reference sequence). V shed 10 bases and J 8 bases; nucleotides not matched to a gene: 10.

This clone was observed a few times. This chain uses TRBV5-1 with TRBJ1-1, with D unresolved. In germline, CDR1 is SGHRS, CDR2 YFSETQ. The CDR3 length is 13 residues. V lost 0 bases and J lost 1, with 4 bases in between. The CDR3 region is CASSLAQNTEAFF. CDR3 bases: TGCGCCAGCAGCTTGGCACAGAACACTGAAGCTTTCTTT.

Points on this clone: A read error may account for a junction end that differs from germline. This sequence joins TRBV9 and TRBJ1-2; tentative D call: TRBD1 (5 bases). The CDR3 covers 15 residues. Germline-derived CDR1 and CDR2 are SGDLS and YYNGEE. CDR3 sequence reads: CASSLDASVRGRSSF. As DNA, the CDR3 is TGTGCCAGCTCTTTGGATGCTTCAGTAAGGGGCCGCTCAAGCTTC.

This chain connects TRBV7-9 to TRBJ2-1, with 10 bases that match TRBD2. This CDR3 is 15 amino acids long. CDR1 and CDR2 (germline): SEHNR, FQNEAQ (reference sequence). V lost 2 bases and J lost 2; bases outside the gene matches: 0. The CDR3 DNA reads as TGTGCCAGCAGCTTACTAGCGGGAGCCTACAATGAGCAGTTCTTC. It is translated as CASSLLAGAYNEQFF. Using reference TRBV7-9 and TRBJ2-1 for the parts outside the CDR3, the full variable domain is DTGVSQNPRHKITKRGQNVTFRCDPISEHNRLYWYRQTLGQGPEFLTYFQNEAQLEKSRLLSDRFSAERPKGSFSTLEIQRTEQGDSAMYLCASSLLAGAYNEQFFGPGTRLTVL.

The V call is TRBV2, the J call TRBJ2-7; D call uncertain. Trimming pared 7 bases from V and 3 bases from J, leaving 10 bases between. The CDR3 contains 12 residues. Per the germline V gene, CDR1 is SNHLY and CDR2 is FYNNEI. The CDR3, as DNA: TGTGCCAGCAAAAGGGATCTCTACGAGCAGTACTTC. Protein: CASKRDLYEQYF.